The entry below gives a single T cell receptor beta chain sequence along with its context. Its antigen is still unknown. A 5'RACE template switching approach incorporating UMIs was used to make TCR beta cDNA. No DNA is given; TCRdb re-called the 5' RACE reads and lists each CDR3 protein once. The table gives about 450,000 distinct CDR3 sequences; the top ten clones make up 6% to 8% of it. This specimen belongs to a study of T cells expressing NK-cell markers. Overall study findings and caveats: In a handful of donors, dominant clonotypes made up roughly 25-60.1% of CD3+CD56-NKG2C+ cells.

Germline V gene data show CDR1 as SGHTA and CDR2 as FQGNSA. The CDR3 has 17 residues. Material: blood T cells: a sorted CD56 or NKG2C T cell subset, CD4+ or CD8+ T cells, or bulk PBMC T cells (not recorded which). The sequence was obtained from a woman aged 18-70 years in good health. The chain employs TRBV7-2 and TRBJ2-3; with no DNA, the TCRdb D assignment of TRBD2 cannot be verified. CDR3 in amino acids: CASSLTSGGRGTDTQYF.